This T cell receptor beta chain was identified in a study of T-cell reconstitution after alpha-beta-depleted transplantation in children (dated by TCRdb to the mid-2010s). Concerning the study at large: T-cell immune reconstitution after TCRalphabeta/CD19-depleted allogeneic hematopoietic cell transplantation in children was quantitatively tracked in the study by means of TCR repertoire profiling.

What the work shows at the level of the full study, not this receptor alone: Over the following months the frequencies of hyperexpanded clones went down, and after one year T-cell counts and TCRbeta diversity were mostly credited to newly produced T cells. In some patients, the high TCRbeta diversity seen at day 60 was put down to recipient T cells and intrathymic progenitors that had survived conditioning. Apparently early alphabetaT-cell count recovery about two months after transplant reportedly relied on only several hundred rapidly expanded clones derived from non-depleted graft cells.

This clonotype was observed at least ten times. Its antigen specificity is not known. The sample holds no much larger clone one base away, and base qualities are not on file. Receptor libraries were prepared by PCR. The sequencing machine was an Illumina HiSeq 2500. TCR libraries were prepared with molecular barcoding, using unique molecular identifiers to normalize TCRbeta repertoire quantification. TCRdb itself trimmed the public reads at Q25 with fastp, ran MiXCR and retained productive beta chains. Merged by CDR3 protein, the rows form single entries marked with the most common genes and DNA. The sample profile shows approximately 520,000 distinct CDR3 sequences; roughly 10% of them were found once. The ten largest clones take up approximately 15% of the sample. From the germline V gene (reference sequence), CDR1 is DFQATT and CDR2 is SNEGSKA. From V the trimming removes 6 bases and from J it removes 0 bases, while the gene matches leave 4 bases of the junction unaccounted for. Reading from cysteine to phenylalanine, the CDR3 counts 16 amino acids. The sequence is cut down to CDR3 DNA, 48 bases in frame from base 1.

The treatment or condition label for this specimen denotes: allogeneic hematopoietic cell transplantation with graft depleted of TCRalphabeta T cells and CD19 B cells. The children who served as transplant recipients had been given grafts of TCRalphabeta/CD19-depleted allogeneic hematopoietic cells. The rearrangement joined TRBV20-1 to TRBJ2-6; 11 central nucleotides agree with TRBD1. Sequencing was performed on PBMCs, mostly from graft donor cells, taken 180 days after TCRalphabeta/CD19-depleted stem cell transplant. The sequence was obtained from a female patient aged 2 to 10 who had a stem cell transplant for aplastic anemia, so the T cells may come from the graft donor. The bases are TGCAGTGCACGGGACAGGGGGGTCTCTGGGGCCAACGTCCTGACTTTC. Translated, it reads CSARDRGVSGANVLTF.